One TCR beta chain is described in this entry. This sample stems from a study of response to subunit inactivated influenza vaccine. CDR3 length: 17 amino acids. J was trimmed by 6 bases and V by 3 bases; bases with no gene match: 12. Germline values: CDR1 WSHSY, CDR2 SAAADI. TCRdb fed the RT-PCR reads into MiXCR, producing one record per CDR3 protein. The table has roughly 650,000 distinct CDR3 sequences, 15% to 17% seen once. V usage is TRBV10-2 and J usage is TRBJ2-3; the match to TRBD2 covers 10 bases. The TCR was taken from a man aged 50-60 years who received an inactivated influenza vaccine. The sequencing used PBMCs from blood, collected less than 13 days after vaccination. In DNA form, the CDR3 reads TGCGCCAGCAGTGACCTACGAGCGGGGGGGCTATTTGATACGCAGTATTTT. It encodes CASSDLRAGGLFDTQYF.